These T cell receptor beta chains were read from a single sample in a study of spatial heterogeneity in lung cancer. TCRdb passed the 5' RACE reads through MiXCR, listing each CDR3 protein once. The sample contains 17,000 or so distinct CDR3 sequences, roughly 6.2% of which appear only once. The sample was lung tumor tissue, taken at surgery. Receptors were obtained from a male donor with early-stage non-small cell lung cancer. Each CDR3 is given with its conserved first and last residue. Fields, in order: CDR3 DNA, CDR3 protein, D gene, V gene, J gene, clone size. D genes are given only for firm matches. Clone size, where shown, is once, few, many, or a class for clones that have expanded.

DNA: TGCGCCAGCAGCTTGGCCCGTCCGACTAGATCCACAGATACGCAGTATTTT
CDR3: CASSLARPTRSTDTQYF
D: -
V: TRBV5-1
J: TRBJ2-3
size: few

DNA: TGCGCCAGCAGCTTGGCCGACGGTTGGGAGACCCAGTACTTC
CDR3: CASSLADGWETQYF
D: -
V: TRBV5-1
J: TRBJ2-5
size: many

DNA: TGCGCCAGCAGCCGCGGACAGGCCAGCTCCTACGAGCAGTACTTC
CDR3: CASSRGQASSYEQYF
D: TRBD1
V: TRBV4-3
J: TRBJ2-7
size: -

DNA: TGTGCCAGCCTTCAGGGACGCGATTTCACAGATACGCAGTATTTT
CDR3: CASLQGRDFTDTQYF
D: -
V: TRBV28
J: TRBJ2-3
size: many

DNA: TGTGCCAGCAGTTTCCAGTCGGATCGGACCCAGTACTTC
CDR3: CASSFQSDRTQYF
D: -
V: TRBV28
J: TRBJ2-5
size: many

DNA: TGTGCCAGCAGCCGAGGGGATCAGCCCCAGCATTTT
CDR3: CASSRGDQPQHF
D: -
V: TRBV7-9
J: TRBJ1-5
size: few

DNA: TGTGCCAGCAGCTTGTCAGCGGGGGGGCACTACAATGAGCAGTTCTTC
CDR3: CASSLSAGGHYNEQFF
D: TRBD2
V: TRBV11-2
J: TRBJ2-1
size: -

DNA: TGTGCCAGCAGTTTAGTGGGGACGTTAATGAACACTGAAGCTTTCTTT
CDR3: CASSLVGTLMNTEAFF
D: -
V: TRBV12-3/TRBV12-4
J: TRBJ1-1
size: many

DNA: TGCGCCAGCAGCTCCCTTGAGGGGGCCTATGAGCAGTTCTTC
CDR3: CASSSLEGAYEQFF
D: TRBD1
V: TRBV5-1
J: TRBJ2-1
size: many

DNA: TGTGCCAGCAGTTACTCCCAGCGCTCCTACGAGCAGTACTTC
CDR3: CASSYSQRSYEQYF
D: -
V: TRBV6-5
J: TRBJ2-7
size: many

DNA: TGTGCCAGCAGCCCCTCACAAAATACGCAGTATTTT
CDR3: CASSPSQNTQYF
D: -
V: TRBV11-2
J: TRBJ2-3
size: many

DNA: TGTGCCAGCAGTTCCTCCGGGACTCCAACGCAGTATTTT
CDR3: CASSSSGTPTQYF
D: -
V: TRBV6-5
J: TRBJ2-3
size: many

DNA: TGTGCCAGCAGTGGGACAGGCTATGGCTACACCTTC
CDR3: CASSGTGYGYTF
D: TRBD1
V: TRBV6-2/TRBV6-3
J: TRBJ1-2
size: medium-sized

DNA: TGTGCCACCGGGACTAGCGGGGGGCCGTCCCATCTCACAGATACGCAGTATTTT
CDR3: CATGTSGGPSHLTDTQYF
D: TRBD2
V: TRBV10-3
J: TRBJ2-3
size: many

DNA: TGTGCCAGCAGTTTAGTCGGGATCAGGGGGGGAGAAAACATTCAGTACTTC
CDR3: CASSLVGIRGGENIQYF
D: -
V: TRBV27
J: TRBJ2-4
size: many

DNA: TGTGCCAGCAGTTCCGGGACAGGGGGCTCCTACGAGCAGTACTTC
CDR3: CASSSGTGGSYEQYF
D: TRBD1
V: TRBV12-3/TRBV12-4
J: TRBJ2-7
size: -

DNA: TGTGCCAGCACTCGGGACAGCCGGGGCGAGCAGTACTTC
CDR3: CASTRDSRGEQYF
D: TRBD1
V: TRBV2
J: TRBJ2-7
size: many

DNA: TGCAGTGTTTATCGAGACCAAGAGACCCAGTACTTC
CDR3: CSVYRDQETQYF
D: -
V: TRBV20-1
J: TRBJ2-5
size: many

DNA: TGTGCCAGCAGCATTGATTTGTGTTCACCCCTCCACTTT
CDR3: CASSIDLCSPLHF
D: -
V: TRBV21-1
J: TRBJ1-6
size: many

DNA: TGTGCCAGCAGTGCGGGAGAGTCGGACGAGCAGTACTTC
CDR3: CASSAGESDEQYF
D: TRBD2
V: TRBV27
J: TRBJ2-7
size: many

DNA: TGTGCCAGCAGCACCGGGACAGCACCCCTCCACTTT
CDR3: CASSTGTAPLHF
D: TRBD1
V: TRBV28
J: TRBJ1-6
size: many

DNA: TGTGCCAGCAGCTTGTTGGTGGTGGCTGAAGCTTTCTTT
CDR3: CASSLLVVAEAFF
D: -
V: TRBV5-6
J: TRBJ1-1
size: many

DNA: TGTGCCAGCAGCCCCGCCCGGCTAGCGGGAGGGGAGGTAAGCTCCTACGAGCAGTACTTC
CDR3: CASSPARLAGGEVSSYEQYF
D: TRBD2
V: TRBV28
J: TRBJ2-7
size: many

DNA: TGTGCCAGCAGTATCGTAGGGCATGAATTTGATGAGCAGTTCTTC
CDR3: CASSIVGHEFDEQFF
D: -
V: TRBV27
J: TRBJ2-1
size: many

DNA: TGTGCCAGCAGTTATGTGAAGGGGACAGGCGGGGAGCTGTTTTTT
CDR3: CASSYVKGTGGELFF
D: TRBD1
V: TRBV6-6
J: TRBJ2-2
size: many

DNA: TGCAGTGCTAGCCCCTGGACAGGGGGTAACGAGCAGTACTTC
CDR3: CSASPWTGGNEQYF
D: TRBD1
V: TRBV20-1
J: TRBJ2-7
size: many

DNA: TGTGCCAGCAGGTGGCAAGGCGGGACGAACACCGGGGAGCTGTTTTTT
CDR3: CASRWQGGTNTGELFF
D: -
V: TRBV2
J: TRBJ2-2
size: many

DNA: TGTGCCTGGAACTGGCTAGCGGATACCGGGGAGCTGTTTTTT
CDR3: CAWNWLADTGELFF
D: TRBD2
V: TRBV30
J: TRBJ2-2
size: many

DNA: TGTGCCAGCAGCCTGCGGACAGGTGTTGGAAACACCATATATTTT
CDR3: CASSLRTGVGNTIYF
D: TRBD1
V: TRBV5-6
J: TRBJ1-3
size: many

DNA: TGTGCCAGCAGTTACAGGGGACTAGCGGGGGGGCGTTACAATGAGCAGTTCTTC
CDR3: CASSYRGLAGGRYNEQFF
D: TRBD2
V: TRBV6-5
J: TRBJ2-1
size: many

DNA: TGCAGCGTTGCCGGGGGGGGTGTTGCCTCGGAGAACACTGAAGCTTTCTTT
CDR3: CSVAGGGVASENTEAFF
D: -
V: TRBV29-1
J: TRBJ1-1
size: many

DNA: TGTGCCAGCAGCTTAGATTCCCTAGCGGGAGGGGCTGCTCTACGGGAGCAGTTCTTC
CDR3: CASSLDSLAGGAALREQFF
D: TRBD2
V: TRBV11-2
J: TRBJ2-1
size: many

DNA: TGTGCCAGCAGTGTTCCAGGGTACGGCGAGCAGTACTTC
CDR3: CASSVPGYGEQYF
D: -
V: TRBV25-1
J: TRBJ2-7
size: many

DNA: TGCGCCAGCAGCTTGGGTGGCCCTTACTACGAGCAGTACTTC
CDR3: CASSLGGPYYEQYF
D: -
V: TRBV5-1
J: TRBJ2-7
size: few